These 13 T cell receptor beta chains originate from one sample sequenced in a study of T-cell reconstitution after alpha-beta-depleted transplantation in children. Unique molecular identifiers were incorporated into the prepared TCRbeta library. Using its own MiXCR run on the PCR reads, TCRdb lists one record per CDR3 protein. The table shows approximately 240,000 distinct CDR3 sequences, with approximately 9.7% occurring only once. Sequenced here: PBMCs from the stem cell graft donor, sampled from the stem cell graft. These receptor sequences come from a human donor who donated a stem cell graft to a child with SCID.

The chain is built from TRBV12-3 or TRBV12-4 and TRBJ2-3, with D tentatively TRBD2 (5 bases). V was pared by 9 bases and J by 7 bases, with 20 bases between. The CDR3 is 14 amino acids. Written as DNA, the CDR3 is TGTGCCAGTAATCGGGGTGGCGAACCAAATACGCAGTATTTT. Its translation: CASNRGGEPNTQYF.

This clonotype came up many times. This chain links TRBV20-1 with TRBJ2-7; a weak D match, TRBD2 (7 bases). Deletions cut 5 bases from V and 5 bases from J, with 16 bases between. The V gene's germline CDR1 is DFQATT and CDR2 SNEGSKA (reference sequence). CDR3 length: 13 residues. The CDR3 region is CSAWGGPKNEQYF. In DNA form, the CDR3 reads TGCAGTGCTTGGGGGGGGCCGAAGAACGAGCAGTACTTC.

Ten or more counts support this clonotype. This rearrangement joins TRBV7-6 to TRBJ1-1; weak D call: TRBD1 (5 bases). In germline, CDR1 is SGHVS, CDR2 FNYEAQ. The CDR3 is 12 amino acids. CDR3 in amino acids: CASSGRETEAFF. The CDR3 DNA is TGTGCTTCCTCGGGCAGGGAGACTGAAGCTTTCTTT.

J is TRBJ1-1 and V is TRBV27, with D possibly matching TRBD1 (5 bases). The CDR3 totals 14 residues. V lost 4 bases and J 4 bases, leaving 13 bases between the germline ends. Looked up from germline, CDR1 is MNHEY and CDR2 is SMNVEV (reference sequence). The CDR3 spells CASSSPGWGTEAFF. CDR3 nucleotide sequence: TGTGCCAGCAGTTCACCAGGGTGGGGCACTGAAGCTTTCTTT.

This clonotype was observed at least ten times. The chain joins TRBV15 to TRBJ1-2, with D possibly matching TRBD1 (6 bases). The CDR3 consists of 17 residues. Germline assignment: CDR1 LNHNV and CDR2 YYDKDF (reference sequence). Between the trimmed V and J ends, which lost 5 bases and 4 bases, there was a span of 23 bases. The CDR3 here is CATSETPGELHPYGYTF. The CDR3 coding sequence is TGTGCCACCAGCGAGACTCCAGGGGAACTACACCCCTATGGCTACACCTTC.

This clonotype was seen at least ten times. The CDR3 loop is CASSDGVAGGYNEQFF. DNA of the CDR3: TGTGCCAGCAGTGACGGCGTGGCAGGGGGGTACAATGAGCAGTTCTTC. This chain joins TRBV6-4 and TRBJ2-1; D might be TRBD1 (7 bases). This CDR3 has 16 residues. Trimming removed 2 bases at V and 4 bases at J, with 15 bases between. Looked up from germline, CDR1 is MRHNA and CDR2 is SNTAGT.

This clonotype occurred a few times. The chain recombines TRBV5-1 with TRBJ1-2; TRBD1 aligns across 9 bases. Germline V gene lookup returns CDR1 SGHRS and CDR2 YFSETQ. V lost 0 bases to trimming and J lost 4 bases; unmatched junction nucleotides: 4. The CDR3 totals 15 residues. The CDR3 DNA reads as TGCGCCAGCAGCTTGGCCCCGGACAGGGGCTATGGCTACACCTTC. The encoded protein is CASSLAPDRGYGYTF.

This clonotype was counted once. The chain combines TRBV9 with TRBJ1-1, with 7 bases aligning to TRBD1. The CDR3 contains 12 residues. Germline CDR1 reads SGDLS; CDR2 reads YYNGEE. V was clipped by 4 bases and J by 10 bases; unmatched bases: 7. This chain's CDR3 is CASSHGQDGAFF. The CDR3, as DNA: TGTGCCAGCAGCCACGGACAGGACGGAGCTTTCTTT.

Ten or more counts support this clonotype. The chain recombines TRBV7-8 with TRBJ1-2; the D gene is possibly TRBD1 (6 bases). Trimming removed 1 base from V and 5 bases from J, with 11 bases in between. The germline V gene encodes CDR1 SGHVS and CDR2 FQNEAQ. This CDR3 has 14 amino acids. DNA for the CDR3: TGTGCCAGCAGCTTAGAGGGGGGAACTTATGGCTACACCTTC. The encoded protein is CASSLEGGTYGYTF.

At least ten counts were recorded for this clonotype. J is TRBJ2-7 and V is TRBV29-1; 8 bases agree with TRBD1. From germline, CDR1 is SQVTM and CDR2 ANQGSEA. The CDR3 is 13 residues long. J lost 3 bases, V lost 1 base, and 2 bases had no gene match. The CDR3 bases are TGCAGCGTTGAAGTCACAGGGGGCTACGAGCAGTACTTC. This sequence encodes CSVEVTGGYEQYF.

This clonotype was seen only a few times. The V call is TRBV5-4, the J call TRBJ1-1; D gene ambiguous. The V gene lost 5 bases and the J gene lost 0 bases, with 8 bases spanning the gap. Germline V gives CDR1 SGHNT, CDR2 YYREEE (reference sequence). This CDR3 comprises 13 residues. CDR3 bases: TGTGCCAGCAGGGCTGACATGAACACTGAAGCTTTCTTT. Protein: CASRADMNTEAFF. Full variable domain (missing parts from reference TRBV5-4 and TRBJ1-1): ETGVTQSPTHLIKTRGQQVTLRCSSQSGHNTVSWYQQALGQGPQFIFQYYREEENGRGNFPPRFSGLQFPNYSSELNVNALELDDSALYLCASRADMNTEAFFGQGTRLTVV.

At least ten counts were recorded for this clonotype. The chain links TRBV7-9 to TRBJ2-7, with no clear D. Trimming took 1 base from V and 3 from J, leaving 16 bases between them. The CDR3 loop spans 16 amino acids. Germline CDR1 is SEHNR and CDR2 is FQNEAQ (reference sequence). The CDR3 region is CASSLDTVLNHYEQYF. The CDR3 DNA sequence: TGTGCCAGCAGCTTAGATACGGTCCTGAACCACTACGAGCAGTACTTC.

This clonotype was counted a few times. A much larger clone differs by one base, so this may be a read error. CDR3 coding DNA: TGTGCCAGCAGCCCTATTTCAGGGGCGGAGGGCGACACCTTC. This codes for CASSPISGAEGDTF. V usage is TRBV7-7 and J usage is TRBJ1-2, with D possibly being TRBD1 (6 bases). The CDR3 extends over 14 amino acids. Trimming left V 5 bases short and J 12 bases short, with 22 bases between. Germline V gene data show CDR1 as SSHAT and CDR2 as FNYEAQ (reference sequence).